This entry lists 10 T cell receptor beta chains sequenced from one sample in a study of blood T cell repertoires in COVID-19. Data came from immunoSEQ multiplex PCR; TCRdb stores just in-frame clones and leaves some out. The sample has some 50,000 clones; around 87% are singletons. Sequencing was done on a sample of peripheral blood. These TCRs come from a human donor in a cohort sampled during active COVID-19.

V gene TRBV28 combines with J gene TRBJ2-1, with 8 nucleotides matching TRBD1. The junction had 3 bases not matched to a gene; V was cut back by 5 bases and J by 6 bases. The germline V gene encodes CDR1 MDHEN and CDR2 SYDVKM. The CDR3 is 13 amino acids. CDR3 sequence (DNA): TGTGCCAGCAGTGCGGGACAGGTCAATGAGCAGTTCTTC. It translates to CASSAGQVNEQFF. Full variable domain (missing parts from reference TRBV28 and TRBJ2-1): DVKVTQSSRYLVKRTGEKVFLECVQDMDHENMFWYRQDPGLGLRLIYFSYDVKMKEKGDIPEGYSVSREKKERFSLILESASTNQTSMYLCASSAGQVNEQFFGPGTRLTVL.

The chain links TRBV5-1 to TRBJ2-3, with 10 bases identical to TRBD2. The V gene end was trimmed by 4 bases and the J gene end by 3 bases; junction bases not matched to a gene: 8. The CDR3 spans 16 residues. CDR1 and CDR2 (germline): SGHRS, YFSETQ. The CDR3 spells CASSAGTSVRTDTQYF. The CDR3 nucleotides are TGCGCCAGCAGCGCCGGGACTAGCGTAAGAACAGATACGCAGTATTTT. The whole variable domain, remainder taken from reference TRBV5-1 and TRBJ2-3, is KAGVTQTPRYLIKTRGQQVTLSCSPISGHRSVSWYQQTPGQGLQFLFEYFSETQRNKGNFPGRFSGRQFSNSRSEMNVSTLELGDSALYLCASSAGTSVRTDTQYFGPGTRLTVL.

The chain carries TRBV28 and TRBJ2-7, with 11 bases aligning to TRBD2. The germline V gene encodes CDR1 MDHEN and CDR2 SYDVKM. The CDR3 extends over 13 amino acids. With 10 bases clipped from V and 9 bases from J, the junction kept 11 bases outside the gene matches. The CDR3 reads CANDPGLAVRQYF. The CDR3 DNA reads TGTGCCAACGACCCGGGACTAGCGGTCCGGCAGTACTTC.

The J gene is TRBJ2-1, the V gene TRBV2, with TRBD2 matching 12 bases. V lost 4 bases, J lost 4 bases, and 20 bases stayed unmatched. Germline V gene sequence: CDR1 SNHLY, CDR2 FYNNEI. CDR3 size: 21 residues. The CDR3: CASSGPHSTSGRQTNYNEQFF. For the CDR3, the DNA is TGTGCCAGCAGTGGACCCCATTCGACTAGCGGGAGACAAACGAATTACAATGAGCAGTTCTTC.

V gene TRBV3-1 (or the pseudogene TRBV3-2) combines with J gene TRBJ2-7; 8 bases map to TRBD1. The CDR3 is 16 amino acids. Trimming cost V 2 bases and J 2 bases; bases outside gene matches: 8. Germline V gene data show CDR1 as LGHDT and CDR2 as YNNKEL (reference sequence). The CDR3: CASSQQRTGFAYEQYF. The CDR3 nucleotides read TGTGCCAGCAGCCAACAAAGGACAGGGTTCGCCTACGAGCAGTACTTC.

V gene TRBV7-8 combines with J gene TRBJ2-1; D is uncertain. From germline, CDR1 is SGHVS and CDR2 FQNEAQ. V gave up 3 bases and J gave up 0 bases, with 9 bases separating them. The CDR3 totals 15 residues. The DNA of the CDR3 is TGTGCCAGCAGCTTCGAGGTAGCCTCCTACAATGAGCAGTTCTTC. Translated: CASSFEVASYNEQFF.

This clone appeared a single time. The DNA for the CDR3 is TGCAGCGTTGAGGGCCCGGGAAATTACGAGCAGTACTTC. It codes for CSVEGPGNYEQYF. The genes are TRBV29-1 and TRBJ2-7, with D tentatively TRBD2 (5 bases). This CDR3 contains 13 residues. Trimming stripped 3 bases from V and 4 bases from J, with 13 bases between. Germline V gene lookup returns CDR1 SQVTM and CDR2 ANQGSEA.

The chain employs TRBV23-1 and TRBJ2-7; 8 bases agree with TRBD1. TRBV23-1 is given ORF status, its function remaining uncertain. This CDR3 comprises 15 residues. The trim removed 7 bases at V and 2 bases at J, leaving 10 bases unmatched. CDR3 region: CASTAQQGDPYEQYF. The CDR3 DNA is TGCGCCAGCACGGCTCAACAGGGGGACCCCTACGAGCAGTACTTC.

This clone has only one observation. The chain has TRBV6-2 or TRBV6-3 and TRBJ2-7; no firm D call. The CDR3 loop spans 11 amino acids. Per the germline V gene, CDR1 is MNHEY and CDR2 is SVGEGT. Trimming took 2 bases from V and 5 from J, leaving 4 bases between them. The CDR3 reads CASSYVDEQYF. For the CDR3, the DNA is TGTGCCAGCAGTTACGTCGACGAGCAGTACTTC.

CDR3 nucleotides: TGTGCCAGCAGCTTGGAGTCAGGGGGCTTGACTGAAGCTTTCTTT. Translated: CASSLESGGLTEAFF. The J gene is TRBJ1-1, the V gene TRBV5-4; 8 positions match TRBD1. Germline assignment: CDR1 SGHNT and CDR2 YYREEE (reference sequence). The CDR3 extends over 15 amino acids. V was clipped by 0 bases and J by 5 bases; unmatched bases: 6.